This T cell receptor beta chain was recorded in a study of Tregs in tolerant kidney transplant recipients. For the study at large: Recipients received nonmyeloablative bone marrow transplants from related graft donors, with transient mixed chimerism. Study-level points and caveats: Activated donor B cell expansion appeared to reveal the most relevant donor-specific TCRbeta repertoire. Few patients were studied, so findings need validation in larger groups. In tolerant patients, donor-specific Tregs outgrew total Tregs, suggesting antigen-driven expansion.

Profiled with immunoSEQ multiplex PCR; TCRdb holds only in-frame clones, not every one. The repertoire includes about 94,000 clones, roughly 93% of them detected once, and about 0.45% sits in the top ten. A word on this clone: Its antigen remains unidentified.

This CDR3 has 13 residues. Germline V CDR1 and CDR2: MDHEN, SYDVKM. V dropped 6 bases and J dropped 5 bases, with 13 bases sitting between them. The sequences come from CD4+ T cells from blood, collected before the transplant. The chain couples TRBV28 to TRBJ1-1, with a possible D match to TRBD1 (5 bases). This receptor was identified in a human donor who received a combined kidney and bone marrow transplant. CDR3 coding DNA: TGTGCCAGCAGCCCCAGACAGATTACTGAAGCTTTCTTT. This encodes CASSPRQITEAFF.